The clone carrying this TCR beta chain turned up a few times. Antigen: not known. The CDR3 runs to 12 residues. V was pared by 6 bases and J by 9 bases, with 4 bases of the junction left unmatched. Germline V gene lookup returns CDR1 SGHNT and CDR2 YENEEA. The sample originates from a study of T cells in Graves' hyperthyroidism and ophthalmopathy. Study-wide results and caveats: Model predictions of ophthalmopathy came a median approximately 6.8 months before onset. Using 13 V-J features, a model discriminated ophthalmopathy from stable hyperthyroidism.

The CDR3 regions of TCR beta were amplified from RNA transcripts. With the HTBI primer set, the TCR CDR3 went through a first round of RT-PCR. TCRdb processed the multiplex PCR reads anew with MiXCR; each CDR3 protein has one entry. The sample consists of about 560,000 distinct CDR3 sequences, around 42% of them appearing once. The receptor was isolated from a woman between 18 and 30 years old with Graves' hyperthyroidism. The J gene is TRBJ2-1, the V gene TRBV11-3; 8 positions agree with TRBD2. Sequencing was carried out using peripheral blood or thyroid tissue (not recorded which). In DNA, the CDR3 is TGTGCCAGCAGTGCCGGGGGGGTTGAGCAGTTCTTC. The encoded protein is CASSAGGVEQFF.